Below are 28 T cell receptor beta chains sequenced from a single sample in a study of CD4 and CD8 cells across lung adenocarcinoma regions. TCRdb independently ran MiXCR on the PCR reads; one entry per CDR3 protein. The sample holds around 3,900 distinct CDR3 sequences; 56% are singletons and the top ten take less than 25%. Sample: CD4+ T cells from the margin of a lung tumor. The receptors shown here come from a female donor with lung adenocarcinoma. The CD4 and CD8 labels of this study may be unreliable.

J is TRBJ2-3 and V is TRBV6-5; D is unresolved. The J call may be mistaken, given a closer DNA end match to TRBJ2-4. The CDR3 covers 13 residues. Per germline, CDR1 MNHEY and CDR2 SVGAGI. The CDR3 DNA reads as TGTGCCAGCAGTTACTCGGGTATAAACATTCAGTACTTC. Its protein is CASSYSGINIQYF.

Sample share makes this clonotype medium-sized. This chain uses TRBV3-1 with TRBJ2-5, with a possible D match to TRBD1 (6 bases). V was clipped by 3 bases and J by 3 bases, with 8 bases between them. In germline, CDR1 is LGHDT, CDR2 YNNKEL (reference sequence). The CDR3 extends over 13 amino acids. CDR3 protein: CASSQAGEETQYF. The CDR3 DNA follows: TGTGCCAGCAGCCAGGCAGGGGAAGAGACCCAGTACTTC.

This clonotype is labeled as large. The chain uses TRBV6-1 and TRBJ2-1, with TRBD2 matching over 8 bases. This CDR3 is built from 16 residues. V lost 9 bases, J lost 5 bases, and 15 bases stayed unmatched. The germline V gene has CDR1 MNHNS and CDR2 SASEGT. CDR3 loop: CASKAVMAGGHNEQFF. CDR3 sequence (DNA): TGTGCCAGTAAAGCGGTCATGGCGGGAGGTCACAATGAGCAGTTCTTC.

This clonotype was observed a handful of times. The CDR3 region has the DNA TGTGCCAGCAGCTTTCCCCTTAGCGGGTACCAAGAGACCCAGTACTTC. The encoded protein is CASSFPLSGYQETQYF. The chain couples TRBV11-3 to TRBJ2-5; TRBD2 matches at 7 bases. Looked up from germline, CDR1 is SGHNT and CDR2 is YENEEA. With V trimmed by 3 bases and J by 0 bases, 7 bases remained unmatched. This CDR3 spans 16 amino acids. The entire variable domain, with the rest obtained from reference TRBV11-3 and TRBJ2-5, is as follows: EAGVVQSPRYKIIEKKQPVAFWCNPISGHNTLYWYLQNLGQGPELLIRYENEEAVDDSQLPKDRFSAERLKGVDSTLKIQPAELGDSAVYLCASSFPLSGYQETQYFGPGTRLLVL.

The chain joins TRBV6-1 to TRBJ1-1, with D possibly TRBD1 on 5 matching bases. The V end lost 7 bases, the J end lost 0 bases, and 12 bases lay between the germline ends. The CDR3 length is 14 residues. Germline CDR1 and CDR2: MNHNS and SASEGT. The CDR3 DNA reads as TGTGCCAGCAAACTAGGGACGATGAACACTGAAGCTTTCTTT. It yields the protein CASKLGTMNTEAFF.

J is TRBJ2-4 and V is TRBV28; TRBD2 agrees at 11 bases. V was pared by 4 bases and J by 1 base, with 0 bases of the junction left unmatched. The CDR3 covers 15 residues. Germline V gives CDR1 MDHEN, CDR2 SYDVKM. DNA for the CDR3: TGTGCCAGCAGTTCTAGCGGGAGGGCCAAAAACATTCAGTACTTC. Its translation is CASSSSGRAKNIQYF.

V and J are TRBV6-1 and TRBJ1-2; D possibly corresponds to TRBD1 (5 bases). Deletions cut 1 base from V and 7 bases from J, with 13 bases between. Germline loops: CDR1 MNHNS, CDR2 SASEGT. This CDR3 is built from 14 residues. The CDR3 region is CASSEVFRGAGYTF. In nucleotides, the CDR3 is TGTGCCAGCAGTGAAGTCTTCCGGGGCGCTGGCTACACCTTC.

A few counts support this clonotype. The chain joins TRBV18 to TRBJ2-2; 8 bases map to TRBD1. This CDR3 has 15 residues. The germline V gene encodes CDR1 KGHSH and CDR2 LQKENI. Losses at the gene ends were 7 bases for V and 0 bases for J; bases not matched to a gene: 4. The DNA for the CDR3 is TGTGCCAGCTACCCAGGGGGCGCGAACACCGGGGAGCTGTTTTTT. This sequence encodes CASYPGGANTGELFF. The full variable domain, in which reference TRBV18 and TRBJ2-2 provide the parts outside the CDR3, is NAGVMQNPRHLVRRRGQEARLRCSPMKGHSHVYWYRQLPEEGLKFMVYLQKENIIDESGMPKERFSAEFPKEGPSILRIQQVVRGDSAAYFCASYPGGANTGELFFGEGSRLTVL.

This clonotype is categorized as medium-sized. The CDR3 region has the DNA TGTGCCAGCAGATTAACTCTAGCGGGAGGGTCAGATACGCAGTATTTT. Its protein is CASRLTLAGGSDTQYF. This chain links TRBV6-5 with TRBJ2-3; 12 positions match TRBD2. The J segment lost 4 bases and the V segment lost 6 bases, leaving 8 bases of the junction unmatched. This CDR3 has 16 amino acids. Germline lookup yields CDR1 MNHEY and CDR2 SVGAGI.

This clonotype was observed a few times. The CDR3 DNA is TGTGCCAGCAGCCGAGGGGACAGGTTCACTGAAGCTTTCTTT. Translated, it gives CASSRGDRFTEAFF. The V and J genes are TRBV11-2 and TRBJ1-1; 8 bases map to TRBD1. V dropped 5 bases and J dropped 4; count of bases not matched to a gene: 6. The CDR3 length is 14 residues. CDR1 is SGHAT and CDR2 is FQNNGV in the germline V gene.

This clonotype qualifies as medium-sized. V gene TRBV6-1 combines with J gene TRBJ1-2; possible D gene TRBD1, 6 bases. Germline CDR1 MNHNS, CDR2 SASEGT. V lost 4 bases and J 8 bases, leaving 14 bases between the germline ends. CDR3 length: 13 residues. The chain's CDR3 is CASSGQGSWGYTF. The CDR3 DNA reads as TGTGCCAGCAGTGGGCAGGGGAGCTGGGGCTACACCTTC.

The chain uses TRBV6-4 and TRBJ2-1, with 11 bases aligning to TRBD1. The length of the CDR3 is 16 residues. V dropped 2 bases and J dropped 13; count of bases not matched to a gene: 13. Germline lookup yields CDR1 MRHNA and CDR2 SNTAGT. CDR3 loop: CASSDPRDRGEETQFF. The CDR3 DNA reads as TGTGCCAGCAGTGACCCGAGGGACAGGGGGGAAGAGACCCAGTTCTTC.

This clonotype was detected a few times. This sequence joins TRBV5-5 and TRBJ2-3, with no clear D. This CDR3 has 12 residues. The V and J ends lost 4 bases and 3 bases respectively, with 6 bases between them. The germline V gene has CDR1 SGHKS and CDR2 YYEKEE (reference sequence). Here the CDR3 DNA reads TGTGCCAGCAGCCTAGAAACAGATACGCAGTATTTT. This translates into CASSLETDTQYF. Based on the CDR3 plus reference TRBV5-5 and TRBJ2-3, the full variable domain is DAGVTQSPTHLIKTRGQQVTLRCSPISGHKSVSWYQQVLGQGPQFIFQYYEKEERGRGNFPDRFSARQFPNYSSELNVNALLLGDSALYLCASSLETDTQYFGPGTRLTVL.

The chain couples TRBV3-1 to TRBJ1-2; TRBD1 is a possible D gene (5 bases). Trimming left V 0 bases short and J 2 bases short, with 13 bases between. Per the germline V gene, CDR1 is LGHDT and CDR2 is YNNKEL (reference sequence). The CDR3 totals 16 residues. Written as DNA, the CDR3 is TGTGCCAGCAGCCAAGAGTTCAGGGAACTAAACTATGGCTACACCTTC. Translation gives CASSQEFRELNYGYTF.

The table lists this clonotype with a few counts. This chain joins TRBV6-4 and TRBJ2-1; possible D gene TRBD2, 6 bases. Germline lookup yields CDR1 MRHNA and CDR2 SNTAGT. CDR3 length equals 15 residues. The germline V and J ends were trimmed by 4 bases and 5 bases, with 15 bases remaining between them. The DNA for the CDR3 is TGTGCCAGCAGTGCCTCCTCCGGGACTCACAATGAGCAGTTCTTC. This gives the protein CASSASSGTHNEQFF.

This clonotype has more than one count but fewer than ten. V is TRBV6-1 and J is TRBJ2-5, with 13 bases that match TRBD2. The end of the DNA aligns better with TRBJ2-7, so the J call may be wrong. The CDR3 totals 15 residues. Germline V gene data show CDR1 as MNHNS and CDR2 as SASEGT. The DNA of the CDR3 is TGTGCCAGCAGTGGAGGACTAGCGGGAGCCCACGAGCAGTACTTC. Translating gives CASSGGLAGAHEQYF.

As to this clonotype: One end of the junction is discordant with germline, which a read error may explain. The chain carries TRBV15 and TRBJ2-3, with D uncertain. Germline CDR1 and CDR2: LNHNV and YYDKDF (reference sequence). The CDR3 has 13 amino acids. CDR3 nucleotides: TGTACCACCAGCAGAATCCTAGGTGATACGCAGTATTTT. Encoded protein: CTTSRILGDTQYF.

The chain carries TRBV6-1 and TRBJ2-1, with TRBD1 matching over 9 bases. Judging by the DNA end, TRBJ2-7 fits better; the J call may be wrong. CDR3 length equals 16 residues. CDR1 MNHNS and CDR2 SASEGT come from the germline V gene. DNA of the CDR3: TGTGCCAGCAGCCGGAAAACCGGGACAGGGATCCACGAGCAGTACTTC. It is translated as CASSRKTGTGIHEQYF.

This chain connects TRBV5-1 to TRBJ2-4; D remains unclear. The DNA matches TRBJ2-3 better at its end, which makes the J call doubtful. Per the germline V gene, CDR1 is SGHRS and CDR2 is YFSETQ. The CDR3 is 16 amino acids. CDR3 in DNA: TGCGCCAGCAGCTTGTCGGCGCTAGGGCTCAAAGACATTCAGTATTTT. This sequence encodes CASSLSALGLKDIQYF.

This clonotype is classed as medium-sized. The CDR3 here is CASSRADTQYF. Here the CDR3 DNA reads TGTGCCAGCAGCCGAGCAGATACGCAGTATTTT. The chain joins TRBV6-1 to TRBJ2-3; D not certain. CDR1 and CDR2 from the germline V gene are MNHNS and SASEGT. This CDR3 has 11 amino acids. Trimming removed 6 bases from V and 4 bases from J, with 5 bases in between.

The CDR3 spells CASSRTSGGSSYNEQFF. The CDR3 DNA follows: TGTGCCAGCAGCCGGACTAGCGGTGGAAGCTCCTACAATGAGCAGTTCTTC. The rearrangement links TRBV6-1 to TRBJ2-1; 10 bases agree with TRBD2. CDR1 MNHNS and CDR2 SASEGT come from the germline V gene. The CDR3 runs 17 residues. Germline trimming cut 6 bases from V and 0 bases from J; bases unmatched to any gene: 8.

This rearrangement joins TRBV27 to TRBJ2-1; 15 bases are a match to TRBD2. CDR3 length equals 19 residues. Germline values: CDR1 MNHEY, CDR2 SMNVEV (reference sequence). The V and J ends lost 2 bases and 9 bases, in that order; junction bases with no gene match: 14. This chain's CDR3 is CASSLGWGRGLAGGGEQFF. The CDR3 nucleotides are TGTGCCAGCAGTTTAGGGTGGGGTAGGGGACTAGCGGGAGGCGGTGAGCAGTTCTTC.

In its sample, this clonotype is large. The chain joins TRBV27 to TRBJ2-1; 9 bases are shared with TRBD1. This CDR3 has 15 amino acids. The germline CDR1 and CDR2 sequences are MNHEY and SMNVEV (reference sequence). V lost 6 bases to trimming and J lost 9 bases; unmatched junction nucleotides: 12. The DNA for the CDR3 is TGTGCCAGCAGAGAAGCCGGGACAGGGTTTCGTGAGCAGTTCTTC. Its protein is CASREAGTGFREQFF.

This chain connects TRBV10-1 to TRBJ2-3; D gene unclear. The CDR3 is 15 amino acids. Deletions cut 3 bases from V and 1 base from J, with 11 bases between. Germline values: CDR1 WNHNN, CDR2 SYGVQD (reference sequence). The CDR3 sequence: CASSERRLGTDTQYF. The CDR3 region has the DNA TGCGCCAGCAGTGAACGTCGACTTGGCACAGATACGCAGTATTTT.

The J gene is TRBJ2-3, the V gene TRBV6-1; D uncertain. The CDR3 runs 14 residues. V was cut by 2 bases and J by 3 bases, with 9 bases left in between. CDR1 is MNHNS, CDR2 SASEGT, per germline. For the CDR3, the DNA is TGTGCCAGCAGTGAATCCATATCTACAGATACGCAGTATTTT. Translating it yields CASSESISTDTQYF.

About this clonotype itself: A much larger clone lies one base from this, so it may be a read error. The chain links TRBV27 to TRBJ1-2, with a possible D match to TRBD1 (5 bases). The CDR3 loop spans 13 amino acids. CDR1 is MNHEY, CDR2 SMNVEV, per germline (reference sequence). The CDR3 bases are TGTGTCCGACTCATTCAGGGAAACTATGGCTACACCTTC. Translating it yields CVRLIQGNYGYTF.

The rearrangement uses TRBV6-1 and TRBJ2-3; D may match TRBD1 or TRBD2 (6 bases each). The DNA matches TRBJ2-7 better at its end, which makes the J call doubtful. The CDR3 extends over 16 amino acids. CDR1 and CDR2 (germline): MNHNS, SASEGT. CDR3 region: CASAGFGGRGKDTQYF. The DNA for the CDR3 is TGTGCCAGCGCGGGCTTCGGGGGCCGTGGAAAAGATACGCAGTACTTC.

This clonotype was observed once. A read error may produce the germline difference seen at one junction end. As DNA, the CDR3 is TGCGCCAGCCGGACGAACAATGGCTCCACCTTT. Its protein product is CASRTNNGSTF. V is TRBV10-2 and J is TRBJ1-2; no clear D gene. Looked up from germline, CDR1 is WSHSY and CDR2 is SAAADI. The CDR3 contains 11 residues.